This T cell receptor (beta chain) appears in the sequencing data of a study of blood T cell repertoires in COVID-19. About the study: Sites in the United States, Italy and Spain provided acute and convalescent COVID-19 samples. PBMCs, B-cell-depleted T cells, or T cells provided the cDNA or gDNA that made up the material.

Original data processing: Scientists estimated how many nucleated cells there were by amplifying reference gene primers. Profiled with immunoSEQ multiplex PCR; TCRdb holds only in-frame clones, not every one. The D gene and trimming were derived from the DNA, and the V and J assignments and clone size from that table. The data hold approximately 230,000 clones, with 75% to 90% observed a single time. Trimming shortened V by 1 base and J by 0 bases, and 13 bases separated the two germline ends. In germline, CDR1 is LGHDT, CDR2 YNNKEL (reference sequence). This CDR3 is built from 17 residues. What was sequenced was peripheral blood. The V call is TRBV3-1 (or the pseudogene TRBV3-2), the J call TRBJ2-4; D is perhaps TRBD2 (6 bases). The sequence came from a man in his thirties or forties who had recovered from COVID-19. The CDR3 DNA sequence: TGTGCCAGCAGCCAAGTACCGGGAGACGGAGCCAAAAACATTCAGTACTTC. Its translation: CASSQVPGDGAKNIQYF.